The 17 T cell receptor beta chains given below trace back to one sample, sequenced in a study of blood T cells in healthy people across ages (dated by TCRdb to between 2015 and 2016). The method behind the library was 5' RACE. The sample was run on an Illumina HiSeq 2500. A second PCR of roughly 7 to 11 cycles was performed with a sample-barcoded 5' primer and a J-beta primer mix. TCRdb passed the public sequencing reads through fastp at Q25 and MiXCR, retaining productive beta sequences. Each entry is one CDR3 protein sequence, shown with its most common DNA and genes. This sample holds fewer than 800,000 distinct CDR3 sequences; approximately 25% were observed only once. The ten top clones hold roughly a tenth of the sample. This sample was also put to use in a study of T cells of mothers and their children.

The sample was blood. The receptors derive from a boy younger than 18 in good health.

V and J are TRBV6-2 or TRBV6-3 and TRBJ2-5, with D uncertain. The J call is uncertain, as TRBJ2-7 better fits the DNA end. Germline CDR1 and CDR2: MNHEY and SVGEGT. This CDR3 is 12 amino acids long. The CDR3 region has the DNA TGTGCCAGCAGTTACGGTTACGACGAGCAGTACTTC. The encoded protein is CASSYGYDEQYF.

There are a few counts of this clonotype. The CDR3 coding sequence is TGTGCCAGCAGAGTCCTAGCCGCGGGCGAGCAGTACTTC. Protein product: CASRVLAAGEQYF. This chain links TRBV2 with TRBJ2-7; D is possibly TRBD2 (5 bases). The ends were cut back, 6 bases at V and 6 bases at J, with 15 bases in the middle. Per germline, CDR1 SNHLY and CDR2 FYNNEI. The CDR3 is 13 residues long. Supplemented by reference TRBV2 and TRBJ2-7, the full variable domain reads EPEVTQTPSHQVTQMGQEVILRCVPISNHLYFYWYRQILGQKVEFLVSFYNNEISEKSEIFDDQFSVERPDGSNFTLKIRSTKLEDSAMYFCASRVLAAGEQYFGPGTRLTVT.

The chain couples TRBV9 to TRBJ2-5; D possibly corresponds to TRBD1 (6 bases). The CDR3 consists of 13 residues. Germline V gene data show CDR1 as SGDLS and CDR2 as YYNGEE. Trimming shortened V by 4 bases and J by 4 bases, and 11 bases separated the two germline ends. DNA of the CDR3: TGTGCCAGCAGCACAGGGACCGGAGAGACCCAGTACTTC. As protein: CASSTGTGETQYF.

There are many counts of this clonotype. The chain links TRBV4-2 to TRBJ2-1; TRBD2 matches 7 bases. The trim removed 1 base at V and 8 bases at J, leaving 2 bases unmatched. The germline gives CDR1 LGHNA, CDR2 YNFKEQ. This CDR3 has 13 residues. The CDR3 loop reads CASSQAGGHEQFF. The CDR3 DNA reads as TGTGCCAGCAGCCAAGCGGGAGGCCATGAGCAGTTCTTC.

This clonotype has at least ten counts. This chain connects TRBV7-9 to TRBJ2-7; D ambiguous. V dropped 0 bases and J dropped 0 bases, with 6 bases sitting between them. CDR3 length equals 14 residues. Per the germline V gene, CDR1 is SEHNR and CDR2 is FQNEAQ (reference sequence). The CDR3 coding sequence is TGTGCCAGCAGCTTAGCGGTAAGCTCCTACGAGCAGTACTTC. This codes for CASSLAVSSYEQYF.

The J gene is TRBJ2-5, the V gene TRBV9; 8 bases are a match to TRBD2. Germline assignment: CDR1 SGDLS and CDR2 YYNGEE. This CDR3 has 15 amino acids. V lost 4 bases and J lost 5; bases outside the gene matches: 10. CDR3: CASSPNGLAYETQYF. As DNA, the CDR3 is TGTGCCAGCAGCCCCAACGGACTAGCCTATGAGACCCAGTACTTC.

The CDR3 here is CASSLAGTDQYF. The CDR3 region has the DNA TGTGCCAGCAGTCTCGCGGGGACGGACCAGTACTTC. The V call is TRBV12-3 or TRBV12-4, the J call TRBJ2-4; possibly TRBD2 for D (6 bases). V lost 5 bases, J lost 13 bases, and 15 bases lay in between. There are 12 residues in the CDR3.

This rearrangement joins TRBV3-1 to TRBJ2-3, with TRBD1 as a possible D gene (5 bases). V lost 0 bases to trimming and J lost 4 bases, with 17 bases between them. This CDR3 has 17 residues. Germline V gives CDR1 LGHDT, CDR2 YNNKEL (reference sequence). The CDR3 protein is CASSQERFTGWADTQYF. The CDR3 DNA sequence: TGTGCCAGCAGCCAAGAGAGGTTCACAGGTTGGGCAGATACGCAGTATTTT.

The genes are TRBV2 and TRBJ2-5, with D perhaps TRBD1 (5 bases). TRBJ2-1 explains the end of the DNA better; the J call may be wrong. Germline V CDR1 and CDR2: SNHLY, FYNNEI. The CDR3 has 11 amino acids. CDR3 in amino acids: CASQGSNEQFF. In DNA, the CDR3 is TGTGCCAGCCAGGGAAGTAATGAGCAGTTCTTC.

The table lists this clonotype with a count of one. The V and J genes are TRBV4-3 and TRBJ2-7; TRBD2 matches 9 bases. The germline V gene has CDR1 LGHNA and CDR2 YSLEER. J was trimmed by 3 bases and V by 0 bases; bases with no gene match: 6. The CDR3 totals 16 residues. Here the CDR3 reads CASSQDLASGVYEQYF. The CDR3 nucleotides are TGCGCCAGCAGCCAAGATTTGGCTAGCGGGGTCTACGAGCAGTACTTC.

A single count supports this clonotype. The V call is TRBV5-1, the J call TRBJ2-5; D is perhaps TRBD1 (6 bases). The J call may be incorrect, as the DNA end agrees better with TRBJ2-1. The CDR3 totals 15 residues. Per germline, CDR1 SGHRS and CDR2 YFSETQ. The chain's CDR3 is CASSPLLASDREQFF. CDR3 in DNA: TGCGCCAGCAGCCCCCTTCTGGCGTCCGACAGGGAGCAGTTCTTC.

This clonotype was picked up a small number of times. The gene calls are TRBV10-2 and TRBJ2-1, with D unresolved. V lost 4 bases and J 10 bases, leaving 23 bases between the germline ends. The CDR3 sequence is 16 residues long. Per germline, CDR1 WSHSY and CDR2 SAAADI. The CDR3 DNA reads as TGCGCCAGCAGTGGGCCCCCCGGGCTCCCCCTGGGAGAGCAGTTCTTC. This codes for CASSGPPGLPLGEQFF.

This clonotype was found a few times. V and J are TRBV13 and TRBJ1-2; TRBD1 is a possible D gene (6 bases). This CDR3 contains 15 residues. The V gene lost 5 bases and the J gene lost 5 bases, with 18 bases spanning the gap. Germline CDR1 is PRHDT and CDR2 is FYEKMQ (reference sequence). The CDR3 reads CASSKNPGQRYGYTF. The CDR3 DNA reads as TGTGCCAGCAGCAAGAATCCCGGACAGCGTTATGGCTACACCTTC.

This clonotype was picked up a small number of times. The V call is TRBV29-1, the J call TRBJ2-5; 10 positions match TRBD2. The end of the DNA aligns better with TRBJ2-7, so the J call may be wrong. The CDR3 spans 13 residues. Germline assignment: CDR1 SQVTM and CDR2 ANQGSEA. The CDR3 region has the DNA TGCAGCGTTGGGACTAGCGGACCCTACGAGCAGTACTTC. Residues: CSVGTSGPYEQYF.

This clonotype occurred a few times. The chain employs TRBV4-1 and TRBJ1-2; perhaps TRBD1 as D (6 bases). The CDR3 covers 14 residues. Germline V CDR1 and CDR2: MGHRA, YSYEKL. V was trimmed by 2 bases and J by 4 bases, leaving 11 bases between them. The CDR3 sequence: CASSQNEGGYGYTF. CDR3 DNA sequence: TGCGCCAGCAGCCAAAACGAGGGGGGCTATGGCTACACCTTC.

This clonotype was seen only a few times. The gene calls are TRBV2 and TRBJ2-1; 11 positions agree with TRBD2. Per the germline V gene, CDR1 is SNHLY and CDR2 is FYNNEI. Germline trimming cut 4 bases from V and 10 bases from J; bases unmatched to any gene: 9. The CDR3 totals 15 residues. The CDR3 region has the DNA TGTGCCAGCAGTGGGGCTCTAGCGGGAGGAGGGGAGCAGTTCTTC. Amino acids: CASSGALAGGGEQFF.

The chain uses TRBV4-2 and TRBJ2-1; unclear D gene. V was pared by 1 base and J by 0 bases, with 10 bases between. CDR1 and CDR2 from the germline V gene are LGHNA and YNFKEQ. This CDR3 spans 16 amino acids. The CDR3 here is CASSQVGLGSYNEQFF. CDR3 in DNA: TGTGCCAGCAGCCAAGTTGGCCTCGGCTCCTACAATGAGCAGTTCTTC.